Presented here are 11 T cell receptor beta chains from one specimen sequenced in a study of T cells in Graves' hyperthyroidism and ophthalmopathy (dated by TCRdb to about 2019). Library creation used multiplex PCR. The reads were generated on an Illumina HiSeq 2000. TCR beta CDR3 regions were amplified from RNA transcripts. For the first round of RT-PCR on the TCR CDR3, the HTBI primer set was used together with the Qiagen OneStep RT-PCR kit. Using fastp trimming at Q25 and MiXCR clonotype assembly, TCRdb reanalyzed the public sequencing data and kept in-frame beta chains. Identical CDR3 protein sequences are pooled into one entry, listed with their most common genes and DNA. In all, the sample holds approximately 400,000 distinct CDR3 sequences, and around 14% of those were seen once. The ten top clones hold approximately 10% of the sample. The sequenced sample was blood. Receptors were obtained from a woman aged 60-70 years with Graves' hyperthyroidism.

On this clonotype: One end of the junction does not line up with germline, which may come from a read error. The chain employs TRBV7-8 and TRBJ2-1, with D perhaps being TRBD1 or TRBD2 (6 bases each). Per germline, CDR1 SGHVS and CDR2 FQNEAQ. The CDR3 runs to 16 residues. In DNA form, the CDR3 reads TGTGCCAGCAGCTTAAGGGGGACTCCGGGGAGTAATGAGCAGTCCTTC. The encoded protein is CASSLRGTPGSNEQSF.

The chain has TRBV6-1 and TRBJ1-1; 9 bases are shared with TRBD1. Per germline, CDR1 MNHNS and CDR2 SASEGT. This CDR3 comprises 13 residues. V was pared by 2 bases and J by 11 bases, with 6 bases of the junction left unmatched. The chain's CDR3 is CASSENRGRPAFF. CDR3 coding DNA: TGTGCCAGCAGTGAAAACAGGGGGCGCCCGGCTTTCTTT.

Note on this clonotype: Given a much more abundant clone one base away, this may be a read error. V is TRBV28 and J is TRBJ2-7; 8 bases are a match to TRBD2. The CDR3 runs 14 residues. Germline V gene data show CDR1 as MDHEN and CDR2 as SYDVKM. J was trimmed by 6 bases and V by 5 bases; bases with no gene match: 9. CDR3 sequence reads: CASSKQRENCEQYF. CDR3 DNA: TGTGCCAGCAGTAAACAGCGGGAGAACTGCGAGCAGTACTTC.

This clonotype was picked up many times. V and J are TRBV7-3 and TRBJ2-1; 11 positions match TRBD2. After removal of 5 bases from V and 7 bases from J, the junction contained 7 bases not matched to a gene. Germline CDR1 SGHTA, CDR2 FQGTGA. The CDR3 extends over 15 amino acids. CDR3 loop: CASSPVGLAVNEQFF. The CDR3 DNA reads TGTGCCAGCAGCCCGGTGGGACTAGCGGTGAATGAGCAGTTCTTC.

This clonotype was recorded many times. CDR3 sequence: CASTHGPQISYNEQFF. The CDR3 DNA is TGTGCCAGCACCCATGGGCCCCAGATTTCCTACAATGAGCAGTTCTTC. The chain combines TRBV6-4 with TRBJ2-1; D ambiguous. This CDR3 has 16 residues. Per the germline V gene, CDR1 is MRHNA and CDR2 is SNTAGT. V lost 7 bases to trimming and J lost 1 base, with 17 bases between them.

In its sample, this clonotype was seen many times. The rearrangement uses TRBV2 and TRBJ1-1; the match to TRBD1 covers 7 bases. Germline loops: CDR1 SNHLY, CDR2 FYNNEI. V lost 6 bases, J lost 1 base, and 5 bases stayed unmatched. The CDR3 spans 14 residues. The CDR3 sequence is CASRPTGRNTEAFF. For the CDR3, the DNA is TGTGCCAGCAGACCGACAGGGAGGAACACTGAAGCTTTCTTT.

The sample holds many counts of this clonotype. The CDR3 region has the DNA TGTGCCAGCAGCTCCAGCATCCCTAATAGCGGGAGCTCCTACAATGAGCAGTTCTTC. Amino acids: CASSSSIPNSGSSYNEQFF. V usage is TRBV7-9 and J usage is TRBJ2-1; 9 positions agree with TRBD2. V was pared by 4 bases and J by 0 bases, with 13 bases of the junction left unmatched. The CDR3 length is 19 residues. Germline V CDR1 and CDR2: SEHNR, FQNEAQ (reference sequence).

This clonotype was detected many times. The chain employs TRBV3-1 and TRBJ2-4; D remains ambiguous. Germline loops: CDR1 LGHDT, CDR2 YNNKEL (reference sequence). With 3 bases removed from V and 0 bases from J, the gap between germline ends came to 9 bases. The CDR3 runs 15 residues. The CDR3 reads CASSQGLIAKNIQYF. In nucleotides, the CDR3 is TGTGCCAGCAGCCAGGGGTTAATAGCCAAAAACATTCAGTACTTC.

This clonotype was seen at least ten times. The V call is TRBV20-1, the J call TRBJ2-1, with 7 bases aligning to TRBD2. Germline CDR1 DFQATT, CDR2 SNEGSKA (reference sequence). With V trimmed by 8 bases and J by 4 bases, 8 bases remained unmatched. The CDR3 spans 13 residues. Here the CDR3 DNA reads TGCAGTTACCGGGACTATGGATACAATGAGCAGTTCTTC. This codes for CSYRDYGYNEQFF.

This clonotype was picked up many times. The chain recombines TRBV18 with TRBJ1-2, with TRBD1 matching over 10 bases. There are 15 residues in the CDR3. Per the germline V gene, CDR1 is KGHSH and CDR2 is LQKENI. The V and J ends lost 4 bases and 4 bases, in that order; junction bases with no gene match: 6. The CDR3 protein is CASSLQTGGGYGYTF. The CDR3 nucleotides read TGTGCCAGCTCACTACAGACAGGGGGCGGCTATGGCTACACCTTC.

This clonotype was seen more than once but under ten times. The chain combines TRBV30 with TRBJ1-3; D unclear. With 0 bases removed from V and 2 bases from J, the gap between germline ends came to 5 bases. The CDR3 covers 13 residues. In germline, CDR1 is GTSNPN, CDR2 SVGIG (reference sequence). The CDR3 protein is CAWSVTTGNTIYF. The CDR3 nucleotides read TGTGCCTGGAGTGTGACCACTGGAAACACCATATATTTT.